The rows below give T cell receptor beta chains drawn from one sample of a study of PD-1 blockade in mismatch repair-deficient tumors. Sequenced by immunoSEQ multiplex PCR; TCRdb stores in-frame clones only, minus some. The table lists more than 85,000 clones, 70% to 85% of them singletons. The sequences come from peripheral blood, collected roughly 35 weeks after starting pembrolizumab. The receptors stem from an adult with mismatch repair-deficient cancer. The CDR3 runs from the conserved cysteine through the conserved F or W. Each record gives: V gene, clone size, CDR3 protein. The listing skips clone size in some rows; elsewhere it reads once, few, many or a size class.

TRBV5-1	-	CASSLSDWGVNEQFF
TRBV2	-	CASKGGEYNEQFF
TRBV6-6	-	CASSPDYSTDTQYF
TRBV11-1	-	CASSPRTGARNTGELFF
TRBV7-6	-	CASSTELAGGYEQYF
TRBV5-1	-	CASSLEGGSIDEQFF
TRBV11-2	-	CASSLDREFEQYF
TRBV28	-	CASSPPRVHSGANVLTF
TRBV5-4	few	CASSFRTGDSYEQYF
TRBV7-3	few	CASSLGLAGSQFF
TRBV7-9	-	CASSLVQGATEAFF
TRBV30	-	CAWSPGGDTQYF
TRBV7-9	-	CASSLAPRGWHEQYF
TRBV5-6	-	CASSLATAGELFF
TRBV6-5	-	CASSADRGHYGYTF
TRBV5-4	-	CASRGPDTEAFF
TRBV6-4	-	CASSESAVSGNTIYF
TRBV9	-	CASSLSGTQETQYF
TRBV9	-	CASSPTASTDTQYF
TRBV9	-	CASSVGGTARETQYF
TRBV11-3	-	CASSLTLSGRAFYEQYF
TRBV4-1	once	CASSQDYFRDVDYITDTQYF
TRBV27	-	CASSLSISGRANEQFF
TRBV29-1	-	CSVVTGFSYEQYF
TRBV5-1	few	CASSLGPPSSYNEQFF
TRBV7-6	-	CASSASGRLVEQFF
TRBV20-1	-	CSARSETQYF
TRBV7-9	-	CASSFPFLTRSGNEQFF
TRBV6-6	-	CASSYVAGAYNEQFF
TRBV30	-	CAWSVLDTEAFF
TRBV5-5	-	CASSLYQNEKLFF
TRBV5-1	few	CASSPGQTYEQYF
TRBV7-9	-	CASSLGSYSNQPQHF
TRBV11-2	-	CASSLDLGTQYF
TRBV28	-	CASSPYRGQGGQPQHF
TRBV11-1	-	CASSLGIRSNEQFF
TRBV19	-	CASSRGPGTSGRIEQYF
TRBV4-1	-	CASSQDSLASFEQYF
TRBV27	-	CASSYNRGAYEQYF
TRBV19	few	CATPPHEQYF
TRBV6-1	-	CASRRGGANYGYTF
TRBV11-2	-	CASSLALYEQYF